A selection of T cell receptor beta chains follows, all from one sample in a study of T-cell memory formation after mild COVID-19. One entry per CDR3 protein, called by TCRdb with MiXCR from the 5' RACE reads. The repertoire consists of hundreds of thousands of distinct CDR3 sequences, with 16% occurring once and the leading ten covering roughly 21%. The source material was PBMCs or a T cell subset sorted from them (not recorded which). The receptors derive from a man aged 18-30 years who had mild COVID-19 (a few samples of this study predate the infection). Cell type and time point are not known. Each CDR3 is given with its conserved first and last residue. D genes are given only for firm matches. Expanded clones get a size class; other rows say once, few or many, or leave the size out.

d_gene: -; v_gene: TRBV5-1; abundance: -; j_gene: TRBJ1-3; CDR3aa: CASSLGWSGNTIYF; CDR3nt: TGCGCCAGCAGCTTGGGATGGTCTGGAAACACCATATATTTT
d_gene: -; v_gene: TRBV7-8; abundance: few; j_gene: TRBJ1-2; CDR3aa: CASSIERPPIGGYTF; CDR3nt: TGTGCCAGCAGCATAGAGCGACCTCCCATCGGTGGCTACACCTTC
d_gene: TRBD2; v_gene: TRBV7-2; abundance: many; j_gene: TRBJ2-5; CDR3aa: CASSLGTSSETQYF; CDR3nt: TGTGCCAGCAGCTTGGGGACTAGTTCGGAGACCCAGTACTTC
d_gene: TRBD2; v_gene: TRBV11-2; abundance: few; j_gene: TRBJ2-3; CDR3aa: CASSFGILAGAGDTQYF; CDR3nt: TGTGCCAGCAGCTTTGGGATCCTAGCGGGGGCTGGAGATACGCAGTATTTT
d_gene: TRBD2; v_gene: TRBV5-5; abundance: once; j_gene: TRBJ2-7; CDR3aa: CASSLGTSGGKYEQYF; CDR3nt: TGTGCCAGCAGCCTGGGGACTAGCGGGGGCAAATACGAGCAGTACTTC
d_gene: -; v_gene: TRBV10-3; abundance: -; j_gene: TRBJ2-3; CDR3aa: CATQGIRDTQYF; CDR3nt: TGTGCCACCCAGGGTATTAGAGATACGCAGTATTTT
d_gene: TRBD1; v_gene: TRBV27; abundance: -; j_gene: TRBJ2-5; CDR3aa: CASSNAVRDREETQYF; CDR3nt: TGTGCCAGCAGTAACGCAGTCAGGGACAGAGAAGAGACCCAGTACTTC
d_gene: -; v_gene: TRBV20-1; abundance: -; j_gene: TRBJ1-1; CDR3aa: CSARRTDSMNTEAFF; CDR3nt: TGCAGTGCTAGAAGGACGGATTCCATGAACACTGAAGCTTTCTTT
d_gene: TRBD1; v_gene: TRBV10-3; abundance: few; j_gene: TRBJ2-3; CDR3aa: CASKGQGPTDTQYF; CDR3nt: TGTGCCTCGAAGGGACAGGGACCCACAGATACGCAGTATTTT
d_gene: -; v_gene: TRBV20-1; abundance: -; j_gene: TRBJ2-3; CDR3aa: CSAPPGASGRTDTQYF; CDR3nt: TGCAGTGCCCCTCCGGGGGCTAGCGGTCGCACAGATACGCAGTATTTT